Sequencing of this T cell receptor (gamma chain) was carried out in a study of Vδ1+ human thymocytes. Broader study findings: Thymic TRG and TRD repertoires appeared highly polyclonal.

Losses at the gene ends were 12 bases for V and 0 bases for J; bases not matched to a gene: 7. The CDR3 totals 13 residues. The germline V gene encodes CDR1 VENAVY and CDR2 YDSYNSRV. RNA was extracted from the cells and then reverse transcribed. CDR3 amplicons came from multiplex PCR with pooled V-gene forward and constant-region reverse primers. TCRdb reran clone calling via CATT on the multiplex PCR reads. Here the sample spans about 27,000 gamma-chain clones, about 18% being singletons. A few counts support this clone. Its cognate antigen is unknown. The TCR was taken from a boy under two years old who had congenital heart surgery. Specimen: Vdelta1+ gamma-delta thymocytes from the thymus. Specified subset: FACS-sorted CD3+ TCRalphabeta- TCRVdelta1+ TCRVdelta2- thymocytes. The V gene is TRGV8, the J gene TRGJP1. CDR3 residues: CAEWDTTGWFKIF. CDR3 sequence (DNA): TGTGCCGAGTGGGATACCACTGGTTGGTTCAAGATATTT.